Reported below is one TCR beta chain. The antigen remains undetermined. The data derive from a study of cytomegalovirus exposure and HLA in healthy donors. Findings and caveats of the study: Researchers left out some V segments, among them TRBV6-2 and TRBV6-3, as indistinguishable.

Germline lookup yields CDR1 SGHRS and CDR2 YFSETQ. CDR3 length equals 16 residues. J was trimmed by 2 bases and V by 3 bases; bases with no gene match: 8. PCR amplification relied on 60 Vbeta primers (plus 13 Jbeta primers). Libraries were prepared by immunoSEQ multiplex PCR; TCRdb keeps only in-frame clonotypes and omits some of them. Seen here are some 240,000 clones, approximately 78% observed once, and the top ten hold around 3.9%. This clonotype was sampled from a male donor in good health and CMV-seronegative. The sequenced sample consisted of PBMCs. This sequence joins TRBV5-1 and TRBJ1-1; 9 nucleotides agree with TRBD1. CDR3 loop: CASSSYRQGGNTEAFF. In DNA, the CDR3 is TGCGCCAGCAGCTCTTACCGACAGGGGGGAAACACTGAAGCTTTCTTT.